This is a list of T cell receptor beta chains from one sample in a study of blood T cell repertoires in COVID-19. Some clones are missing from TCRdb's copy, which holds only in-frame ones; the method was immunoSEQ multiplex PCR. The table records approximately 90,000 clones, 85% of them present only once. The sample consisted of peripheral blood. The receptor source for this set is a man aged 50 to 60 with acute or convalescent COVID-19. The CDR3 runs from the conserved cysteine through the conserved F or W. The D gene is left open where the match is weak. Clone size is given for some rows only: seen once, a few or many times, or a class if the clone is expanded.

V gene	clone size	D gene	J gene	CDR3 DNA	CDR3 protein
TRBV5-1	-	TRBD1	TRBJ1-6	TGCGCCAGCAGCTTGGCGGGGACAGTGACTAATTCACCCCTCCACTTT	CASSLAGTVTNSPLHF
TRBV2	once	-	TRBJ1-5	TGTGCCAGCAGTGGCCAGGGAGGGGGTCGGCCCCAGCATTTT	CASSGQGGGRPQHF
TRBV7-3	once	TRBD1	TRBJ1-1	TGTGCCAGCAGCCCGGGACAGCTGAACACTGAAGCTTTCTTT	CASSPGQLNTEAFF
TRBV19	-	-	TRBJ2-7	TGTGCCAGTAGTGGGCAGGTGACAGACGAGCAGTACTTC	CASSGQVTDEQYF
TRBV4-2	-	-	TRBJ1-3	TGTGCCAGCAGCCAGGAGTCAGGGGTGTTCTCTGGAAACACCATATATTTT	CASSQESGVFSGNTIYF
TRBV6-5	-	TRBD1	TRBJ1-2	TGTGCCACTTTCGGACAGGGAGGCTACACCTTC	CATFGQGGYTF
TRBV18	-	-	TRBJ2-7	TGTGCCAGCTCACTATTGGACAGTTTAGGCTACGAGCAGTACTTC	CASSLLDSLGYEQYF
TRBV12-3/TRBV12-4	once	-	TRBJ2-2	TGTGCCAGCAGTCCCTCAGTAACCGGGGAGCTGTTTTTT	CASSPSVTGELFF
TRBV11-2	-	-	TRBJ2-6	TGTGCCAGCAGCTTAGCCACAGGGTGGGGGACTGGGGCCAACGTCCTGACTTTC	CASSLATGWGTGANVLTF
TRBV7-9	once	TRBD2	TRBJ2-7	TGTGCCAGCAGCTCAAACCGCGGGAGGGCCTTAGACGAGCAGTACTTC	CASSSNRGRALDEQYF
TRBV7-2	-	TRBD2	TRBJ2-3	TGTGCCAGCAGCTCCAGCGTAGCGGGGGCTGGCAAGGATACGCAGTATTTT	CASSSSVAGAGKDTQYF
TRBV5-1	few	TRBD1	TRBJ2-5	TGCGCCAGCAGCCAGGGTCCTGGACAGGGCCAAGAGACCCAGTACTTC	CASSQGPGQGQETQYF
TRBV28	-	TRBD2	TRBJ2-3	TGTGCCAGCAGTTTACCCCGGACTAGCGGCAGTACTAGCACAGATACGCAGTATTTT	CASSLPRTSGSTSTDTQYF
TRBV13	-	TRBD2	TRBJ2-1	TGTGCCAGCATTCGAGCGGGGGGGAAAAATGAGCAGTTCTTC	CASIRAGGKNEQFF
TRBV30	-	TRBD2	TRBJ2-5	TGTGCCTGGAACCCACTAGCGGGGGTGGAGACCCAGTACTTC	CAWNPLAGVETQYF
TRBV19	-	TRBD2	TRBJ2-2	TGTGCCAGTATGTTAGCGGGGGGGAACACCGGGGAGCTGTTTTTT	CASMLAGGNTGELFF
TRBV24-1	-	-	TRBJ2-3	TGTGCCACCAGTGATCCCTCGGGGGTCGAGAGAGATACGCAGTATTTT	CATSDPSGVERDTQYF
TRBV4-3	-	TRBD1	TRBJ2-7	TGCGCCAGGGGGACAGGGTCTTACGAGCAGTACTTC	CARGTGSYEQYF
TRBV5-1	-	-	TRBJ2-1	TGCGCCAGCAGCTTGGTAGGGGACTCCTACAATGAGCAGTTCTTC	CASSLVGDSYNEQFF
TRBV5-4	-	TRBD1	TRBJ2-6	TGTGCCAGCAGCTTAGCAGGGGACAGGGGGCGTCATGGGGCCAACGTCCTGACTTTC	CASSLAGDRGRHGANVLTF
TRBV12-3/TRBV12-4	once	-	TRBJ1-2	TGTGCCAGCAGTGGAGGCCCTAACTATGGCTACACCTTC	CASSGGPNYGYTF
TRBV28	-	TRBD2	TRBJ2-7	TGTGCCAGCAGCAAGCGGGAGGACTCCTACGAGCAGTACTTC	CASSKREDSYEQYF
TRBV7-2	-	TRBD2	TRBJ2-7	TGTGCCAGCAGCTTAGAGGCGGGGAGGGAAGGCAGGCAGTACTTC	CASSLEAGREGRQYF
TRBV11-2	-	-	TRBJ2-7	TGTGCCAGCAGCTTAGGTGACAGCCTATACGAGCAGTACTTC	CASSLGDSLYEQYF
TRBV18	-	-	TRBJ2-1	TGTGCCAGCTCACCGAGCGCAGGGGCAGAAAATGAGCAGTTCTTC	CASSPSAGAENEQFF
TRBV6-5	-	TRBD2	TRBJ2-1	TGTGCCAGCTCTAGCGGGAGGGCCCCCGACAATGAGCAGTTCTTC	CASSSGRAPDNEQFF
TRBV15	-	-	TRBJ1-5	TGTGCCACCAGCAGAACAGGAGGCAATCAGCCCCAGCATTTT	CATSRTGGNQPQHF
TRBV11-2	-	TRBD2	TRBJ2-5	TGTGCCAGCAGCTTAGCGACGGGGGGGGCAGAGACCCAGTACTTC	CASSLATGGAETQYF
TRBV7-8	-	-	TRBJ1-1	TGTGCCAGCAGCTTAGTCGGCGGGCTCAATGAAGCTTTCTTT	CASSLVGGLNEAFF
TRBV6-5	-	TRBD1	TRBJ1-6	TGTGCCAGCAGTTTACTGGGACAGGCCAATTCACCCCTCCACTTT	CASSLLGQANSPLHF
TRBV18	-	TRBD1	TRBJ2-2	TGTGCCAGCTCACAACAGGGGCAGAACACCGGGGAGCTGTTTTTT	CASSQQGQNTGELFF
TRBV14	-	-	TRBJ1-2	TGTGCCAGCAGCCGAGGCGGGTTTAGTGACTATGGCTACACCTTC	CASSRGGFSDYGYTF
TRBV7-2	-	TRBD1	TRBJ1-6	TGTGCCAGCAGCTTAACGGGACAGGATAATTCACCCCTCCACTTT	CASSLTGQDNSPLHF
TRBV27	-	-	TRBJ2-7	TGTGCCAGCAGTTTATCAGGGGCGTACGAGCAGTACTTC	CASSLSGAYEQYF
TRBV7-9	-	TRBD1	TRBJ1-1	TGTGCCAGCAGCCTATCACAGGGGACTGAAGCTTTCTTT	CASSLSQGTEAFF
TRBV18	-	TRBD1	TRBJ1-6	TGTGCCAGCTCACCGGGTCGACAGGGCAGCAATTCACCCCTCCACTTT	CASSPGRQGSNSPLHF
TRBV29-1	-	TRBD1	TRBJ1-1	TGCAGCGTCTCAAGCGATCACAGGGGGCGAACTGAAGCTTTCTTT	CSVSSDHRGRTEAFF
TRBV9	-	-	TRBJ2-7	TGTGCCAGCAGCGTAGCTCTCGGGGGTTCCTACGAGCAGTACTTC	CASSVALGGSYEQYF
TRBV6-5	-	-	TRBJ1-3	TGTGCCAGCAGTTACTCGATCGCAGGGACTGGAAACACCATATATTTT	CASSYSIAGTGNTIYF
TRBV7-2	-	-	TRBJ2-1	TGTGCCAGCAGCTGGACAGTTCAGAGGATATTCTACAATGAGCAGTTCTTC	CASSWTVQRIFYNEQFF
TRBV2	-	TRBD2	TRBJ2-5	TGTGCCAGCATCCGGGGACTAGCATCTCAAGAGACCCAGTACTTC	CASIRGLASQETQYF
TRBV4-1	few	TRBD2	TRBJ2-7	TGCGCCAGCAGCCAAGCCAACATGGGACTAGCGGGGTACGAGCAGTACTTC	CASSQANMGLAGYEQYF
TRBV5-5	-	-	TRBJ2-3	TGTGCCAGCAGCTTCCAGTCTAGCGGCACAGATACGCAGTATTTT	CASSFQSSGTDTQYF
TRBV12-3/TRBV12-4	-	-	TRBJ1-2	TGTGCCAGCAACGAACAGGAAAACTATGGCTACACCTTC	CASNEQENYGYTF
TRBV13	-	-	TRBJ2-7	TGTGCCAGCAGCTTAGCAGGGTTCAATAAGCAGTACTTC	CASSLAGFNKQYF
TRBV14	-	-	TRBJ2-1	TGTGCCAGCAGCCAAGGAGCGGGTCGGGCATTCAATGAGCAGTTCTTC	CASSQGAGRAFNEQFF
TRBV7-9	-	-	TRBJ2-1	TGTGCCAGCAGCTTAGCCCCCGCCAGCAATGAGCAGTTCTTC	CASSLAPASNEQFF
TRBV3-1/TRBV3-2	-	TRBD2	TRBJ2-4	TGTGCCAGCAGCCAACTTGAACTAGCGGGGGGGCCTTCCCCCAAAAACATTCAGTACTTC	CASSQLELAGGPSPKNIQYF
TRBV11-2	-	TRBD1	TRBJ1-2	TGTGCCAGCAGCTTAACAGGGGATGGCTACACCTTC	CASSLTGDGYTF
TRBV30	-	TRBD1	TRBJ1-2	TGTGCCTGGACCACGGGCAGGGGGCGAGAGGGCTACACCTTC	CAWTTGRGREGYTF
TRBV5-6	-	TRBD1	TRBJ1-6	TGTGCCAGCAGCTTGGTGACAGGGGGTTCACCCCTCCACTTT	CASSLVTGGSPLHF
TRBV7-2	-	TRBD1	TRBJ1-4	TGTGCCAGCAGCTTATGGGGACAGGGGAGAGAAAAACTGTTTTTT	CASSLWGQGREKLFF
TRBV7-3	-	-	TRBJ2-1	TGTGCCAGCAGCTTGGAGGGAAACTCCTACAATGAGCAGTTCTTC	CASSLEGNSYNEQFF
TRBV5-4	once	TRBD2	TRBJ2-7	TGTGCCAGCAGTTCTAGACTAGCGGGAGTGGGGGAGCAGTACTTC	CASSSRLAGVGEQYF
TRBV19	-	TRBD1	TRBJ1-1	TGTGCCAGTAGTCCGCAGGGGGCGGCTGAAGCTTTCTTT	CASSPQGAAEAFF
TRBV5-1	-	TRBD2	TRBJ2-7	TGCGCCAGCAGCTTGGCCGGGACTAGCGACGAGCAGTACTTC	CASSLAGTSDEQYF
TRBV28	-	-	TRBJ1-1	TGTGCCAGCACGTTGAACACTGAAGCTTTCTTT	CASTLNTEAFF
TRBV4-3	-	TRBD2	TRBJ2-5	TGCGCCAGCAGCCAAGACCCTGGACTAGCGGGGGAAGGGTACCAGTACTTC	CASSQDPGLAGEGYQYF
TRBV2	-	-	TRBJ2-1	TGTGCCAGCACCTTATCTAGCCCCCTCTACAATGAGCAGTTCTTC	CASTLSSPLYNEQFF